These T cell receptor beta chains were read from a single sample in a study of tumor-infiltrating lymphocytes in localized non-small cell lung cancer. Measured with immunoSEQ multiplex PCR; TCRdb has only the in-frame clones, and not every one. The sample shows approximately 17,000 clones, 65% to 80% of them seen only once. Specimen: lung tumor tissue. Receptors were obtained from a human donor with non-small cell lung cancer. The CDR3 runs from the conserved cysteine through the conserved F or W. A D gene is named only where the DNA matches it firmly. A clone size is listed for some rows: how often the clone was seen (once, few, many), or a class if it is expanded.

v_call	j_call	clone_size	d_call	cdr3_nt	cdr3_aa
TRBV27	TRBJ2-1	NA	TRBD2	TGTGCCAGCAGTACTCGGACTAGCTCCGATGAGCAGTTCTTC	CASSTRTSSDEQFF
TRBV7-2	TRBJ2-7	NA	NA	TGTGCCAGCAGCAAAGGGCACTCACAGGGAAGCTACGAGCAGTACTTC	CASSKGHSQGSYEQYF
TRBV11-2	TRBJ2-1	NA	NA	TGTGCCAGCAGCCTAGACCCGTATGAGCAGTTCTTC	CASSLDPYEQFF
TRBV6-1	TRBJ2-3	few	NA	TGTGCCAGCAGGGGAGTAGATACGCAGTATTTT	CASRGVDTQYF
TRBV2	TRBJ1-6	few	NA	TGTGCCAGCAGGGCTCAGGGAAAGGGGTATAATTCACCCCTCCACTTT	CASRAQGKGYNSPLHF
TRBV5-6	TRBJ2-7	NA	TRBD2	TGTGCCAGCAGCTTGCGCAGGACTAGCGGGAGCGAGCAGTACTTC	CASSLRRTSGSEQYF
TRBV5-1	TRBJ1-1	NA	TRBD1	TGCGCCAGCAGCTTCGACAGGGTGGGCGTCGGATTCTCGGCTTTCTTT	CASSFDRVGVGFSAFF
TRBV4-1	TRBJ2-5	NA	TRBD1	TGCGCCAGCAGCCCCGGACAGGGGCTAGAGACCCAGTACTTC	CASSPGQGLETQYF
TRBV5-4	TRBJ2-5	few	TRBD2	TGTGCCAGCAGCTCCGGGGGGAGGGTACACCAAGAGACCCAGTACTTC	CASSSGGRVHQETQYF
TRBV5-6	TRBJ1-5	NA	NA	TGTGCCAGCAGCTTGAAGAATCAGCCCCAGCATTTT	CASSLKNQPQHF
TRBV7-6	TRBJ2-7	NA	NA	TGTGCCAGCAGCTTAGAAGGGACTGATAGCACGGTGCTCGACGAGCAGTACTTC	CASSLEGTDSTVLDEQYF
TRBV15	TRBJ1-5	NA	TRBD1	TGTGCCACCAGCAGATACCCCGGGACAGGCAATCAGCCCCAGCATTTT	CATSRYPGTGNQPQHF
TRBV30	TRBJ2-1	NA	TRBD2	TGTGCCTGGAGTAATGGGAGGGCTCCAGGTGATGAGCAGTTCTTC	CAWSNGRAPGDEQFF
TRBV6-1	TRBJ1-4	medium-sized	NA	TGTGCCAGCAGTGACGCGCCCGTCGGCACAACTAATGAAAAACTGTTTTTT	CASSDAPVGTTNEKLFF
TRBV7-9	TRBJ1-1	NA	NA	TGTGCCAGCAGCTTTAGTTTGGGTTCACTTCCTACTGAAGCTTTCTTT	CASSFSLGSLPTEAFF
TRBV2	TRBJ2-2	NA	TRBD2	TGTGCCAGCAGTCGAAATAGCGGGAGGGCGGGCACCGGGGAGCTGTTTTTT	CASSRNSGRAGTGELFF
TRBV27	TRBJ1-1	NA	NA	TGTGCCAGCAGTCCCAGGGGACAGAACACTGAAGCTTTCTTT	CASSPRGQNTEAFF
TRBV7-8	TRBJ2-3	NA	NA	TGTGCCAGCAGCTTAGGGGACGTAGGGTCCACAGATACGCAGTATTTT	CASSLGDVGSTDTQYF
TRBV5-1	TRBJ2-2	NA	NA	TGCGCCACCGGGGCCGAGTACACCGGGGAGCTGTTTTTT	CATGAEYTGELFF
TRBV21-1	TRBJ2-7	NA	NA	TGTGCCAGCACCCCGGGACTAGCGGGAGGAAGGTTCCACGAGCAGTACTTC	CASTPGLAGGRFHEQYF
TRBV18	TRBJ1-2	medium-sized	TRBD1	TGTGCCAGCTCACCTCCGGGACAGGGGGCCTATGGCTACACCTTC	CASSPPGQGAYGYTF
TRBV6-5	TRBJ2-7	NA	NA	TGTGCCAGCAGTTACCGTTTGAGCTACGAGCAGTACTTC	CASSYRLSYEQYF
TRBV11-2	TRBJ1-2	once	TRBD1	TGTGCCAGCAGTTCGGGGACAGGGCAGGGATATGGCTACACCTTC	CASSSGTGQGYGYTF
TRBV9	TRBJ1-1	NA	NA	TGTGCCAGCAGCTCTAGCACAGGGACTGAAGCTTTCTTT	CASSSSTGTEAFF
TRBV4-2	TRBJ1-5	NA	NA	TGTGCCAGCAGCCAAGATATGGGCAGGGTCCAGCCCCAGCATTTT	CASSQDMGRVQPQHF
TRBV2	TRBJ2-1	NA	NA	TGTGCCAGCACCCAACGGATGACCTACAATGAGCAGTTCTTC	CASTQRMTYNEQFF
TRBV19	TRBJ2-6	NA	NA	TGTGCCAGTAGTGAACACGACTCTGGGGCCAACGTCCTGACTTTC	CASSEHDSGANVLTF
TRBV19	TRBJ1-4	once	NA	TGTGCCAGTGCGAAGGGAAGGGAAAAACTGTTTTTT	CASAKGREKLFF
TRBV6-5	TRBJ2-5	once	TRBD1	TGTGCCAGCAGTAGGACAGGGGGTTTGAAGACCCAGTACTTC	CASSRTGGLKTQYF
TRBV10-1	TRBJ2-3	NA	TRBD2	TGCGCCAGCAGCGGAGCGGGGGATACGCAGTATTTT	CASSGAGDTQYF
TRBV7-9	TRBJ2-1	NA	TRBD2	TGTGCCAGCAGCCCTTTAGCGGGAGGGACTGCTCCTAGTAGGTTCTTC	CASSPLAGGTAPSRFF
TRBV7-2	TRBJ1-1	few	TRBD1	TGTGCCAGCAGCTTCTTCAGGGGGCGCGACACTGAAGCTTTCTTT	CASSFFRGRDTEAFF
TRBV11-3	TRBJ2-4	NA	NA	TGTGCCAGCAGCTTAGGAGCCAAAAACATTCAGTACTTC	CASSLGAKNIQYF
TRBV29-1	TRBJ2-5	NA	TRBD1	TGCAGCGTTGAAGTTATAGGGGACAGTGACCCCCAGTACTTC	CSVEVIGDSDPQYF
TRBV4-1	TRBJ2-3	NA	TRBD2	TGCGCCAGCAGCCAAGAACCGAAGACTAGCGGGAGTTTCTATACGCAGTATTTT	CASSQEPKTSGSFYTQYF
TRBV16	TRBJ1-2	NA	NA	TGTGCCAGCAGCCAATCAACGGCTAATAACTATGGCTACACCTTC	CASSQSTANNYGYTF
TRBV19	TRBJ2-2	NA	TRBD2	TGTGCCAGTAGTACCCGCGGGAGGCCCTACACCGGGGAGCTGTTTTTT	CASSTRGRPYTGELFF
TRBV7-2	TRBJ2-7	NA	TRBD2	TGTGCCAGCAGCTTTGGACTAGCGGGAGGTGGGTTCTACGAGCAGTACTTC	CASSFGLAGGGFYEQYF
TRBV5-1	TRBJ2-3	NA	TRBD1	TGCGCCAGCAGCCTCCAAGGACAGGGTGAAATAGATACGCAGTATTTT	CASSLQGQGEIDTQYF
TRBV11-2	TRBJ1-1	NA	NA	TGTGCCAGCAGCTTCAACAGGGACACTGAAGCTTTCTTT	CASSFNRDTEAFF
TRBV5-1	TRBJ2-7	once	NA	TGCGCCAGCAGCTTGGTAACAGGGATTACCTACGAGCAGTACTTC	CASSLVTGITYEQYF
TRBV6-1	TRBJ2-1	NA	TRBD1	TGTGCCAGCAGTGTGGACAGGGGGAATGAGCAGTTCTTC	CASSVDRGNEQFF
TRBV9	TRBJ2-7	NA	TRBD2	TGTGCCAGCAGCCCTGGCGGGAGGGTCTCCTACGAGCAGTACTTC	CASSPGGRVSYEQYF
TRBV7-8	TRBJ2-1	medium-sized	NA	TGTGCCAGCAGCTTTAGCTCCTACAATGAGCAGTTCTTC	CASSFSSYNEQFF
TRBV2	TRBJ2-1	NA	NA	TGTGCCAGCACCGGGGGAACTGGGCCCCGACGGACTGAGCAGTTCTTC	CASTGGTGPRRTEQFF
TRBV4-1	TRBJ1-5	NA	TRBD1	TGCGCCAGCAGCCAAGGTCCGGGACAGGGGAATCAGCCCCAGCATTTT	CASSQGPGQGNQPQHF